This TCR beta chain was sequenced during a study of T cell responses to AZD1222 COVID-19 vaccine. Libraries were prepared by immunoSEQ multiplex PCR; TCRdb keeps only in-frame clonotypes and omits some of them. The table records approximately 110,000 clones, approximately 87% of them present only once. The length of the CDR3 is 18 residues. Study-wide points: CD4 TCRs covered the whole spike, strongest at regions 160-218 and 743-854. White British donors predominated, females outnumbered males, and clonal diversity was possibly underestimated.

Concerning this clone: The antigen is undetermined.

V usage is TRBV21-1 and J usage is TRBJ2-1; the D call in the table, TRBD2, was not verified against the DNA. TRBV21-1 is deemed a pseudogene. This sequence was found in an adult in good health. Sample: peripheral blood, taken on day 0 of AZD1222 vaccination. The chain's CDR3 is CASSKAGTKREGPVEQFF. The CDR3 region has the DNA TGTGCCAGCAGCAAAGCGGGGACCAAGCGGGAGGGCCCGGTTGAGCAGTTCTTC.